This TCR beta chain is drawn from a study of blood T cell repertoires in COVID-19. Study context: Samples came from the United States, Italy and Spain, spanning acute and convalescent COVID-19. T cells, B-cell-depleted T cells, or PBMCs provided the cDNA or gDNA that served as material.

Source study methods: Amplification of reference gene primers provided the estimated nucleated cell counts. The method was immunoSEQ multiplex PCR; TCRdb's version includes in-frame clones alone and lacks a portion of them. V and J calls and clone size are given by that table; D and trimming were obtained from the DNA. This sample yields some 200,000 clones, of which roughly nine tenths are seen a single time; 0.75% to 0.9% belongs to the top ten. The CDR3 spans 14 residues. With V trimmed by 8 bases and J by 5 bases, 8 bases remained unmatched. The germline V gene has CDR1 SNHLY and CDR2 FYNNEI. This clonotype originated in a woman aged 65 to 85 with acute or convalescent COVID-19. Sequenced material: peripheral blood. This chain uses TRBV2 with TRBJ1-4; 7 nucleotides match TRBD1. CDR3 in DNA: TGTGCCAGCGAGGGGGCAGGATTAAATGAAAAACTGTTTTTT. The encoded protein is CASEGAGLNEKLFF. Using reference TRBV2 and TRBJ1-4 for the parts outside the CDR3, the full variable domain is EPEVTQTPSHQVTQMGQEVILRCVPISNHLYFYWYRQILGQKVEFLVSFYNNEISEKSEIFDDQFSVERPDGSNFTLKIRSTKLEDSAMYFCASEGAGLNEKLFFGSGTQLSVL.